The subject of this entry is one TCR beta chain. Its antigen is not known. The sample is drawn from a study of shared clonotypes between healthy human individuals. Findings of the study overall: Sharing across several donors was seen in 4% to 6.5% of naive CD4 clonotypes.

Generated by immunoSEQ multiplex PCR, the TCRdb table keeps only in-frame clones and is missing some. Of about 1.1 million clones detected, 77% appear once; the ten largest clones hold almost 0.9%. The CDR3 runs to 15 residues. Trimming shortened V by 2 bases and J by 4 bases, and 13 bases separated the two germline ends. Per germline, CDR1 SGHRS and CDR2 YFSETQ. The clonotype was recovered from a man in his late teens or twenties in good health. Some clones in this sample may be carry-over from other donors' samples. The specimen was memory CD4+ T cells from PBMCs. Described subset: CD45RA-negative fraction. The chain is built from TRBV5-1 and TRBJ1-3, with D possibly being TRBD1 (5 bases). The CDR3 loop reads CASSFGGDSGNTIYF. CDR3 coding DNA: TGCGCCAGCAGCTTTGGGGGGGACTCCGGAAACACCATATATTTT.